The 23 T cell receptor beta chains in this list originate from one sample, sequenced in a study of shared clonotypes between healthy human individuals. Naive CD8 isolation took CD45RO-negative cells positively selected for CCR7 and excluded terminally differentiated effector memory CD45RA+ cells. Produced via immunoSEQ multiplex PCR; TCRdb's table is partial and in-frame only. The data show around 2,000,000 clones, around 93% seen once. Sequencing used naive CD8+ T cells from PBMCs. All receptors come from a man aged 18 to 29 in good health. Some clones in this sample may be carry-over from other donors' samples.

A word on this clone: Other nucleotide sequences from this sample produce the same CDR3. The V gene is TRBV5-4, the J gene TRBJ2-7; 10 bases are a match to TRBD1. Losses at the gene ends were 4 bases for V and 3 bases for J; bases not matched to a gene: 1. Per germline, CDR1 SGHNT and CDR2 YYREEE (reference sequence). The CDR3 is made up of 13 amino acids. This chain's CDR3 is CASSRDRGYEQYF. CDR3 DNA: TGTGCCAGCAGCAGGGACAGGGGCTACGAGCAGTACTTC.

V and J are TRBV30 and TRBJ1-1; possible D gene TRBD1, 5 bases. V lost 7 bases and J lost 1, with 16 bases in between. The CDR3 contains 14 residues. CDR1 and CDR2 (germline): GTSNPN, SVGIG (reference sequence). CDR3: CASHIPGRNTEAFF. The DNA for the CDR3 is TGTGCCTCACACATTCCGGGACGGAACACTGAAGCTTTCTTT. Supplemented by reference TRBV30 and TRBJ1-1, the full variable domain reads SQTIHQWPATLVQPVGSPLSLECTVEGTSNPNLYWYRQAAGRGLQLLFYSVGIGQISSEVPQNLSASRPQDRQFILSSKKLLLSDSGFYLCASHIPGRNTEAFFGQGTRLTVV.

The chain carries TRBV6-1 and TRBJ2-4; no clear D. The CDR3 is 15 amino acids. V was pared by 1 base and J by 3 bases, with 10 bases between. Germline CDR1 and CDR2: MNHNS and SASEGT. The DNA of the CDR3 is TGTGCCAGCAGTGAAGGGATAGGGTTCAAAAACATTCAGTACTTC. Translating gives CASSEGIGFKNIQYF.

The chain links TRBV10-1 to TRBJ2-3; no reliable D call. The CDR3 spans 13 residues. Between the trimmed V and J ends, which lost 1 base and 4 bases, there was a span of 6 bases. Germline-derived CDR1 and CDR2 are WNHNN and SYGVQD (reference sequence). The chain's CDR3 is CASSEWPADTQYF. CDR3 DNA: TGCGCCAGCAGTGAGTGGCCCGCAGATACGCAGTATTTT.

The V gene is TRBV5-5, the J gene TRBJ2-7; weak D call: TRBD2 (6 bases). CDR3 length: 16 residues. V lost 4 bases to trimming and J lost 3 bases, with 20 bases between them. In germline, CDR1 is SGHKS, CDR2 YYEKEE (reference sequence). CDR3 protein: CASSALLGGRNYEQYF. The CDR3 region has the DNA TGTGCCAGCAGCGCCCTACTTGGAGGGAGAAACTACGAGCAGTACTTC.

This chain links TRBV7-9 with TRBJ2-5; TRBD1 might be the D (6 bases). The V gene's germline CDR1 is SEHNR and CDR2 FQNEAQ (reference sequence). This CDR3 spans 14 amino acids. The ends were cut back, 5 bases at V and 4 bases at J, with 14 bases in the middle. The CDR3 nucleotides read TGTGCCAGCAGCCAGGGGCCCCTCTTAGAGACCCAGTACTTC. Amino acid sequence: CASSQGPLLETQYF.

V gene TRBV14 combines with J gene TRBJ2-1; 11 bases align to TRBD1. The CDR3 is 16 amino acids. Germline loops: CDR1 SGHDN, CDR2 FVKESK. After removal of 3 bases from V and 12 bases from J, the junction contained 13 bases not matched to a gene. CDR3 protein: CASSHLRTGGGRWQFF. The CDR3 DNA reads TGTGCCAGCAGCCACCTCAGGACAGGGGGCGGACGATGGCAGTTCTTC.

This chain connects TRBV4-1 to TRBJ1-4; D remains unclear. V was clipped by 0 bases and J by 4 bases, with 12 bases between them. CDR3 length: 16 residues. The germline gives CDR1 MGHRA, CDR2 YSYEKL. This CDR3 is CASSQDGVQVNEKLFF. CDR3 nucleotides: TGCGCCAGCAGCCAAGACGGGGTCCAGGTTAATGAAAAACTGTTTTTT.

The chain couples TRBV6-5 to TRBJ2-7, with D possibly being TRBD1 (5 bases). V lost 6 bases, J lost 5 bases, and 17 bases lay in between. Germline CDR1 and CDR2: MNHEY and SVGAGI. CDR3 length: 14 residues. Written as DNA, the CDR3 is TGTGCCAGCAGCACCGTCCAGGGTGGAGACGAGCAGTACTTC. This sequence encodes CASSTVQGGDEQYF.

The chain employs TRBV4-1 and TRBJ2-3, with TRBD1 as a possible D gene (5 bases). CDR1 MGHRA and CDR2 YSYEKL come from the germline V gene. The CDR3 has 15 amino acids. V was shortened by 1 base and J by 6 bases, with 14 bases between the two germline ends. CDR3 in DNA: TGCGCCAGCAGCCAAGCCCCAGGGAATCCGGATACGCAGTATTTT. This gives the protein CASSQAPGNPDTQYF.

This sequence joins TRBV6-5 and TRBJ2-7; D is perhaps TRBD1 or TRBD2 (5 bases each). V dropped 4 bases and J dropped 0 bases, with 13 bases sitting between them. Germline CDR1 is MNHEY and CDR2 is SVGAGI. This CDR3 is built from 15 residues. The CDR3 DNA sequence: TGTGCCAGCAGTTTGGGACCCCGCAGCTCCTACGAGCAGTACTTC. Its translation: CASSLGPRSSYEQYF.

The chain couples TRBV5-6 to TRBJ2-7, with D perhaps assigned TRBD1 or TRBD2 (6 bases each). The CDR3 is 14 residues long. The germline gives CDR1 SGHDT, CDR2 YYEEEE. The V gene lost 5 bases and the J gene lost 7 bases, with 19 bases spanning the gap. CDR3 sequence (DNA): TGTGCCAGCAGACAACGACCAGGGGCGGGAGAGCAGTACTTC. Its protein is CASRQRPGAGEQYF.

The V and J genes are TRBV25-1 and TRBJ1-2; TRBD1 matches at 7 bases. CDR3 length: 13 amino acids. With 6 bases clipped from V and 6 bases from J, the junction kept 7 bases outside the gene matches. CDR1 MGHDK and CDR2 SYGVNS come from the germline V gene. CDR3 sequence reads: CASSPGTVNGYTF. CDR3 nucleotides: TGTGCCAGCAGCCCCGGGACAGTTAATGGCTACACCTTC.

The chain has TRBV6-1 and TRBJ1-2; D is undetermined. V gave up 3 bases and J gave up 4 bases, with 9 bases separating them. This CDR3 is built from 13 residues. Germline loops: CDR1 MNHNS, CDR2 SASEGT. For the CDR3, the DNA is TGTGCCAGCAGTGAGACTTATTCCTATGGCTACACCTTC. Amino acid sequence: CASSETYSYGYTF.

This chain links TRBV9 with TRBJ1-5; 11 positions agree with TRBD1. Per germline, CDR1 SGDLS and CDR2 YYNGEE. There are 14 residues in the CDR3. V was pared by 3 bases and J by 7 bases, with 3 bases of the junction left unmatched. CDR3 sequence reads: CASSAGTGGQPQHF. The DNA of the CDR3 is TGTGCCAGCAGCGCCGGGACAGGGGGGCAGCCCCAGCATTTT. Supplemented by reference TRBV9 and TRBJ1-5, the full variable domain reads DSGVTQTPKHLITATGQRVTLRCSPRSGDLSVYWYQQSLDQGLQFLIQYYNGEERAKGNILERFSAQQFPDLHSELNLSSLELGDSALYFCASSAGTGGQPQHFGDGTRLSIL.

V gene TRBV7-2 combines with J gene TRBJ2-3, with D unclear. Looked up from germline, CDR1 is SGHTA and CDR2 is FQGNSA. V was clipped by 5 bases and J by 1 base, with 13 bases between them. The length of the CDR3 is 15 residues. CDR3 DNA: TGTGCCAGCAGCCCCCGTACACACCGCACAGATACGCAGTATTTT. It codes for CASSPRTHRTDTQYF. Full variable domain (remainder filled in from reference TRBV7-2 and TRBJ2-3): GAGVSQSPSNKVTEKGKDVELRCDPISGHTALYWYRQSLGQGLEFLIYFQGNSAPDKSGLPSDRFSAERTGGSVSTLTIQRTQQEDSAVYLCASSPRTHRTDTQYFGPGTRLTVL.

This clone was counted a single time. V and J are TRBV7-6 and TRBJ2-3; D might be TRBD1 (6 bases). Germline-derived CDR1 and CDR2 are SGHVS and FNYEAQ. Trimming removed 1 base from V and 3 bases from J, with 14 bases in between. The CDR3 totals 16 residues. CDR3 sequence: CASSLGQGRGTDTQYF. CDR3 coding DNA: TGTGCCAGCAGCTTAGGCCAGGGGAGAGGGACAGATACGCAGTATTTT.

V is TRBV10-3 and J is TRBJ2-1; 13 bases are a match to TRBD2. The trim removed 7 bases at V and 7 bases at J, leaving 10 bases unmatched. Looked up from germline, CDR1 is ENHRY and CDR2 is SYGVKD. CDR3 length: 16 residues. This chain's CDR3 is CAINPGTSGVSNEQFF. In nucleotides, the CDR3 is TGTGCCATCAACCCCGGGACTAGCGGGGTTAGTAATGAGCAGTTCTTC.

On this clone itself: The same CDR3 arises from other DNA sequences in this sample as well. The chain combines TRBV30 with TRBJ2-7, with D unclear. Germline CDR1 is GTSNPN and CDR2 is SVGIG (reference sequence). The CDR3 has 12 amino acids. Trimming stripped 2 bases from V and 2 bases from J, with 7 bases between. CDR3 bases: TGTGCCTGGAGTCCAGGACCCTACGAGCAGTACTTC. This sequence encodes CAWSPGPYEQYF.

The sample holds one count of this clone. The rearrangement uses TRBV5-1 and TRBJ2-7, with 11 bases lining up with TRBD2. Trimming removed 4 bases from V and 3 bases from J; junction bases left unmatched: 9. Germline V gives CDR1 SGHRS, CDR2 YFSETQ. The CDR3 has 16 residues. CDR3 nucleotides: TGCGCCAGCAGCCTAGCCCCCCTAGCGGGGGGCTACGAGCAGTACTTC. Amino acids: CASSLAPLAGGYEQYF. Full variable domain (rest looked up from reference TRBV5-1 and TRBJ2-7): KAGVTQTPRYLIKTRGQQVTLSCSPISGHRSVSWYQQTPGQGLQFLFEYFSETQRNKGNFPGRFSGRQFSNSRSEMNVSTLELGDSALYLCASSLAPLAGGYEQYFGPGTRLTVT.

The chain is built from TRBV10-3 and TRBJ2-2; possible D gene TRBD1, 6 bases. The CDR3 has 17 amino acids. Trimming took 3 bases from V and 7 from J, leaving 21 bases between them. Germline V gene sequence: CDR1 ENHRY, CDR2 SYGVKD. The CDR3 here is CAISDPTGPLWNGELFF. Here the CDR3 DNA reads TGTGCCATCAGTGACCCAACAGGGCCCTTATGGAACGGGGAGCTGTTTTTT.

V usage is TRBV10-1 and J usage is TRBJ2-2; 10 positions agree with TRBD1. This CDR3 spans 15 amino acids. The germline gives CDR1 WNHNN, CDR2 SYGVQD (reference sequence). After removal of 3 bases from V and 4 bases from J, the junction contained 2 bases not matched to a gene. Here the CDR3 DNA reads TGCGCCAGCAGTGACGGGACAGGGGCCACCGGGGAGCTGTTTTTT. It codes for CASSDGTGATGELFF.

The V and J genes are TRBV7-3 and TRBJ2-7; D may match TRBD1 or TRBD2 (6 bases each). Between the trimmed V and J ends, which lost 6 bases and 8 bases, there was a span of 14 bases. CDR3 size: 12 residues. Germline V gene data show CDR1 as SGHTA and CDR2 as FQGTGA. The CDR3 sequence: CASSSPGDKQYF. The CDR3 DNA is TGTGCCAGCAGTTCCCCGGGGGACAAGCAGTACTTC.